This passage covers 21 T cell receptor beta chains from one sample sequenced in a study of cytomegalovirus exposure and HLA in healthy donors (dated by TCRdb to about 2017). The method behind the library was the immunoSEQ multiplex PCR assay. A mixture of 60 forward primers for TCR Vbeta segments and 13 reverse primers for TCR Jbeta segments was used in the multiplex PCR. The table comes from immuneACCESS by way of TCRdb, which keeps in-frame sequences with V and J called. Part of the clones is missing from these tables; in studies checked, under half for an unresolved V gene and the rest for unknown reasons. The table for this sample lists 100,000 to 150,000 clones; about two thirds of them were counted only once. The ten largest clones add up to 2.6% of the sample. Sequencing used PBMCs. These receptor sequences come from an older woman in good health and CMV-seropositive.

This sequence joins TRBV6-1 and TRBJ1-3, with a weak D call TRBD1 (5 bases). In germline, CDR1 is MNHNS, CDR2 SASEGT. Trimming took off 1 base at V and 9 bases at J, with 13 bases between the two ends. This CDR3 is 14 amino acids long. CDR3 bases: TGTGCCAGCAGTGAAGTTCCGGCCCAGGGCACCATATATTTT. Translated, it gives CASSEVPAQGTIYF.

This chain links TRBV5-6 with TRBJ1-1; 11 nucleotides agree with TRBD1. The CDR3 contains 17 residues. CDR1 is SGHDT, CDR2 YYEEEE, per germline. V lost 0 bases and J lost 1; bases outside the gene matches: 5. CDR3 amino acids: CASSLGTGGAGNTEAFF. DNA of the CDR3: TGTGCCAGCAGCTTGGGGACAGGGGGCGCGGGGAACACTGAAGCTTTCTTT.

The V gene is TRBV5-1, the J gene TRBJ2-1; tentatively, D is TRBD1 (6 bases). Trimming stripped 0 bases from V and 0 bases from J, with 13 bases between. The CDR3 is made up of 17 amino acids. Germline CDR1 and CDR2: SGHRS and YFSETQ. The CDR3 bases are TGCGCCAGCAGCTTGGGTATCAGGGGATTCTCCTACAATGAGCAGTTCTTC. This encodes CASSLGIRGFSYNEQFF.

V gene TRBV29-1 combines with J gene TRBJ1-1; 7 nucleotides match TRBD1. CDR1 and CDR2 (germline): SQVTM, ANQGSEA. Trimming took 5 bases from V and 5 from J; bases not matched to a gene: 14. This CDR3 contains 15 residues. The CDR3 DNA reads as TGCAGCGTTAAGGGCGAGGGGGCGGGGGGGACTGAAGCTTTCTTT. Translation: CSVKGEGAGGTEAFF.

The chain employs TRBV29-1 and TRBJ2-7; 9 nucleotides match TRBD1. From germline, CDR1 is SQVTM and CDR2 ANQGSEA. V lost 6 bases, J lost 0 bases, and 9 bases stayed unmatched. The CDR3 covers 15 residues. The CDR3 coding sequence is TGCAGCGTCGGCTACAGGGGGCGGGCCTCCTACGAGCAGTACTTC. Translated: CSVGYRGRASYEQYF.

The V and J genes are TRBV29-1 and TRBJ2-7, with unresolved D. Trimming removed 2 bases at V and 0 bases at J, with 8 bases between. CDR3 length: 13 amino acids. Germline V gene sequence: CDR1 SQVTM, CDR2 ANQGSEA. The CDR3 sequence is CSVEPDTSYEQYF. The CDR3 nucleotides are TGCAGCGTTGAACCCGACACCTCCTACGAGCAGTACTTC.

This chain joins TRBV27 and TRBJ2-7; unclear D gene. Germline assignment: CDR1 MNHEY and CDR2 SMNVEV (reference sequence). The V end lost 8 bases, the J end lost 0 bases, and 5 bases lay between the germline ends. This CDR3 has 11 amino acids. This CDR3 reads CASHSSYEQYF. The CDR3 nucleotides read TGTGCCAGCCATAGCTCCTACGAGCAGTACTTC.

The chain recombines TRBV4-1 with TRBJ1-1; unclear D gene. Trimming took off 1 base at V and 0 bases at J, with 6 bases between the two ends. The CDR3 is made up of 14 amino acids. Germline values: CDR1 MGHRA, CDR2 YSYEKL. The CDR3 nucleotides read TGCGCCAGCAGCCAAGTGAGAATGAACACTGAAGCTTTCTTT. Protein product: CASSQVRMNTEAFF.

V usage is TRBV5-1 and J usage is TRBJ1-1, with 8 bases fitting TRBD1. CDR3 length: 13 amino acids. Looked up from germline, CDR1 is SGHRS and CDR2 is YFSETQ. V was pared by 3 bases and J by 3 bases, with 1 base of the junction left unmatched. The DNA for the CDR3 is TGCGCCAGCAGCTCAGGGGGCTACACTGAAGCTTTCTTT. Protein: CASSSGGYTEAFF.

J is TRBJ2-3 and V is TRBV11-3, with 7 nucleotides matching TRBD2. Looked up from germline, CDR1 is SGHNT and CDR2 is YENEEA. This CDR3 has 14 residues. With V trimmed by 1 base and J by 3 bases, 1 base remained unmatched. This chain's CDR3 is CASSLAGGTDTQYF. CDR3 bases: TGTGCCAGCAGCTTAGCCGGGGGGACAGATACGCAGTATTTT.

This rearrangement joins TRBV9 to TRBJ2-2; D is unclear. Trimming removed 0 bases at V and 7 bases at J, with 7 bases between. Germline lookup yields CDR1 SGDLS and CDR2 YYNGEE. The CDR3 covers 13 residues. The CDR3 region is CASSVVVNGELFF. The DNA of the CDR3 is TGTGCCAGCAGCGTAGTAGTTAACGGGGAGCTGTTTTTT. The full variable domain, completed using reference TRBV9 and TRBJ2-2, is DSGVTQTPKHLITATGQRVTLRCSPRSGDLSVYWYQQSLDQGLQFLIQYYNGEERAKGNILERFSAQQFPDLHSELNLSSLELGDSALYFCASSVVVNGELFFGEGSRLTVL.

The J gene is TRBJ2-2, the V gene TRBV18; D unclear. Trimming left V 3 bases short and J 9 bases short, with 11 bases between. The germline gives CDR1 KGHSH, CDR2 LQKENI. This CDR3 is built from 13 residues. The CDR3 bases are TGTGCCAGCTCACCGTCTACTGATTGGGAGCTGTTTTTT. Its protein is CASSPSTDWELFF.

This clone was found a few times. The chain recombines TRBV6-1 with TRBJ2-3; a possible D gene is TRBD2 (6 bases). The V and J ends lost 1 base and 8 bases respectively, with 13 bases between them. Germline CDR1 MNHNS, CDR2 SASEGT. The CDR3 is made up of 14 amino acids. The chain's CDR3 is CASSEGVGEATQYF. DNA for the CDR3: TGTGCCAGCAGTGAAGGGGTCGGGGAGGCTACGCAGTATTTT.

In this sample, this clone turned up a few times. The CDR3 sequence: CASSYSTGITDTQYF. The CDR3 nucleotides read TGTGCCAGCAGTTACTCCACAGGGATCACAGATACGCAGTATTTT. The rearrangement links TRBV6-5 to TRBJ2-3; a weak D match, TRBD1 (6 bases). Trimming stripped 0 bases from V and 2 bases from J, with 9 bases between. CDR1 MNHEY and CDR2 SVGAGI come from the germline V gene. The CDR3 is 15 amino acids.

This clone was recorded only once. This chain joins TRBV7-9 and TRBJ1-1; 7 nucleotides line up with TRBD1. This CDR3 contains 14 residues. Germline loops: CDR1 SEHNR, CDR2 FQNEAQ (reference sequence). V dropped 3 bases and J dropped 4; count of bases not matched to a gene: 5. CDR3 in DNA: TGTGCCAGCAGCTTCCAGGGGGAGAGCACTGAAGCTTTCTTT. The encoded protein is CASSFQGESTEAFF. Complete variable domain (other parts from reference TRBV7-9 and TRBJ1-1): DTGVSQNPRHKITKRGQNVTFRCDPISEHNRLYWYRQTLGQGPEFLTYFQNEAQLEKSRLLSDRFSAERPKGSFSTLEIQRTEQGDSAMYLCASSFQGESTEAFFGQGTRLTVV.

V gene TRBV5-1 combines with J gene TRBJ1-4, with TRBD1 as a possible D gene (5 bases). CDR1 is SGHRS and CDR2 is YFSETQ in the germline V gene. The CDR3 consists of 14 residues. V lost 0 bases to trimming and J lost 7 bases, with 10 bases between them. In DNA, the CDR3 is TGCGCCAGCAGCTTGGCAGGGTACGCTGAAAAACTGTTTTTT. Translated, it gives CASSLAGYAEKLFF. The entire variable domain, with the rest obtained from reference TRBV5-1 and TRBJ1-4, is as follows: KAGVTQTPRYLIKTRGQQVTLSCSPISGHRSVSWYQQTPGQGLQFLFEYFSETQRNKGNFPGRFSGRQFSNSRSEMNVSTLELGDSALYLCASSLAGYAEKLFFGSGTQLSVL.

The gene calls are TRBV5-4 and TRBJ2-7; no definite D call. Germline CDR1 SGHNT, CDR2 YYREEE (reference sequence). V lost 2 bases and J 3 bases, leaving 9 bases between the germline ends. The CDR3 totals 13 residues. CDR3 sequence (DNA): TGTGCCAGCAGCTTTGAGAAAAACTACGAGCAGTACTTC. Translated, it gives CASSFEKNYEQYF.

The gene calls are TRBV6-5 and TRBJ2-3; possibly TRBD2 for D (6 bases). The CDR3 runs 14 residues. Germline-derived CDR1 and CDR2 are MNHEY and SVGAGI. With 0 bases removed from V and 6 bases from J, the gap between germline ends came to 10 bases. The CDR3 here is CASSYSASGDTQYF. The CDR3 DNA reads TGTGCCAGCAGTTACTCGGCCAGCGGGGATACGCAGTATTTT.

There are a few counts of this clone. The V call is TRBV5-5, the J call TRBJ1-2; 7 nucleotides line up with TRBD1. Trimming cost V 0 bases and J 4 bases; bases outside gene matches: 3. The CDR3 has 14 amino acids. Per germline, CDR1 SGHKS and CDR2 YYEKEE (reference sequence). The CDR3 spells CASSLGQGTYGYTF. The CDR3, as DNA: TGTGCCAGCAGCTTGGGACAGGGCACCTATGGCTACACCTTC.

Here the CDR3 reads CASSGYAEQYF. Here the CDR3 DNA reads TGTGCCAGCAGTGGCTACGCCGAGCAGTACTTC. This rearrangement joins TRBV25-1 to TRBJ2-7; D is uncertain. Germline-derived CDR1 and CDR2 are MGHDK and SYGVNS. Deletions cut 4 bases from V and 6 bases from J, with 7 bases between. The CDR3 loop spans 11 amino acids.

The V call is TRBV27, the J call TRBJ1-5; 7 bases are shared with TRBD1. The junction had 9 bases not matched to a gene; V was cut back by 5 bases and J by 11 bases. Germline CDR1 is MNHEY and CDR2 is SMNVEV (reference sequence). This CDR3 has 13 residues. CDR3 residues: CASSLDRDMAQHF. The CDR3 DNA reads TGTGCCAGCAGTCTTGACAGGGACATGGCCCAGCATTTT.